These 8 T cell receptor beta chains share one sample of origin, sequenced in a study of beta chain features in type 1 diabetes. The investigators reverse transcribed all of the isolated RNA, so they sequenced expressed TCRB transcripts. Generated by immunoSEQ multiplex PCR, the TCRdb table keeps only in-frame clones and is missing some. The table includes about 290,000 clones, 7.5% to 9.5% detected once. Sequencing input: central memory CD4+ T cells from blood. These receptors were collected from a young woman in good health.

This clone has at least ten counts. The chain has TRBV7-9 and TRBJ1-2; 9 bases align to TRBD1. Germline lookup yields CDR1 SEHNR and CDR2 FQNEAQ (reference sequence). After removal of 5 bases from V and 1 base from J, the junction contained 8 bases not matched to a gene. The CDR3 runs 16 residues. CDR3: CASSHTGGRGNYGYTF. DNA for the CDR3: TGTGCCAGCAGCCACACAGGGGGCCGGGGTAACTATGGCTACACCTTC. Full variable domain (outside the CDR3, taken from reference TRBV7-9 and TRBJ1-2): DTGVSQNPRHKITKRGQNVTFRCDPISEHNRLYWYRQTLGQGPEFLTYFQNEAQLEKSRLLSDRFSAERPKGSFSTLEIQRTEQGDSAMYLCASSHTGGRGNYGYTFGSGTRLTVV.

This clone was detected many times. The rearrangement links TRBV7-9 to TRBJ2-3; weak D call: TRBD1 (5 bases). Trimming cost V 5 bases and J 6 bases, with 9 bases left between them. The V gene's germline CDR1 is SEHNR and CDR2 FQNEAQ (reference sequence). The CDR3 length is 12 residues. The CDR3 region is CASSRNRDTQYF. DNA of the CDR3: TGTGCCAGCAGCCGCAACAGGGATACGCAGTATTTT.

The V and J genes are TRBV5-1 and TRBJ2-3, with D uncertain. The germline gives CDR1 SGHRS, CDR2 YFSETQ. CDR3 length equals 15 residues. V was clipped by 1 base and J by 0 bases, with 9 bases between them. This chain's CDR3 is CASSLQVTSTDTQYF. CDR3 in DNA: TGCGCCAGCAGCTTGCAGGTTACTAGCACAGATACGCAGTATTTT. Filled out from reference TRBV5-1 and TRBJ2-3, the complete variable domain reads KAGVTQTPRYLIKTRGQQVTLSCSPISGHRSVSWYQQTPGQGLQFLFEYFSETQRNKGNFPGRFSGRQFSNSRSEMNVSTLELGDSALYLCASSLQVTSTDTQYFGPGTRLTVL.

The sample holds a few counts of this clone. The V and J genes are TRBV5-1 and TRBJ2-7; perhaps D is TRBD1 or TRBD2 (5 bases each). Trimming stripped 4 bases from V and 7 bases from J, with 15 bases between. Germline V lookup: CDR1 SGHRS, CDR2 YFSETQ. This CDR3 region has 13 residues. The CDR3 region has the DNA TGCGCCAGCAGCGTCGGGACGGCCCAAGAGCAGTACTTC. Translation: CASSVGTAQEQYF. Looking up the rest from reference TRBV5-1 and TRBJ2-7 gives the full variable domain: KAGVTQTPRYLIKTRGQQVTLSCSPISGHRSVSWYQQTPGQGLQFLFEYFSETQRNKGNFPGRFSGRQFSNSRSEMNVSTLELGDSALYLCASSVGTAQEQYFGPGTRLTVT.

This sequence joins TRBV9 and TRBJ1-2; unclear D gene. V lost 0 bases and J 1 base, leaving 7 bases between the germline ends. CDR1 and CDR2 from the germline V gene are SGDLS and YYNGEE. The CDR3 loop spans 14 amino acids. The CDR3 reads CASSVGVGNYGYTF. The CDR3 nucleotides read TGTGCCAGCAGCGTAGGGGTGGGTAACTATGGCTACACCTTC.

The chain couples TRBV6-1 to TRBJ2-7; no clear D gene. The V end was cut by 6 bases, the J end by 2 bases, with 8 bases between. The CDR3 is 12 amino acids. The germline V gene has CDR1 MNHNS and CDR2 SASEGT. For the CDR3, the DNA is TGTGCCAGCAGAAACGCAGCCTACGAGCAGTACGTC. Its protein is CASRNAAYEQYV.

This clone has just a few counts. V and J are TRBV28 and TRBJ1-1; TRBD1 matches 7 bases. This CDR3 has 13 residues. The junction had 11 bases not matched to a gene; V was cut back by 6 bases and J by 10 bases. Germline assignment: CDR1 MDHEN and CDR2 SYDVKM. CDR3 coding DNA: TGTGCCAGCAGGCTGGGACAGCCGGTGCGAGCTTTCTTT. Its translation is CASRLGQPVRAFF.

This clone was observed a few times. This chain uses TRBV2 with TRBJ2-3; D is undetermined. The CDR3 spans 15 residues. V was trimmed by 8 bases and J by 2 bases, leaving 17 bases between them. The germline V gene encodes CDR1 SNHLY and CDR2 FYNNEI. Written as DNA, the CDR3 is TGTGCCAGCCCTAGACCACCACTTTACACAGATACGCAGTATTTT. As protein: CASPRPPLYTDTQYF.